These 20 T cell receptor beta chains share one sample of origin, sequenced in a study of cytomegalovirus exposure and HLA in healthy donors. Primers for the PCR totalled 60 Vbeta and 13 Jbeta. The data were produced by immunoSEQ multiplex PCR, yet TCRdb's version contains in-frame clones alone and is incomplete. Among approximately 200,000 clones listed, 70% to 85% were seen once. The sequenced sample consisted of PBMCs. The receptors come from a boy aged 2 to 10 in good health and CMV-seronegative.

A few counts support this clone. This chain joins TRBV5-1 and TRBJ2-5; tentative D call: TRBD1 (6 bases). The length of the CDR3 is 15 residues. Looked up from germline, CDR1 is SGHRS and CDR2 is YFSETQ. V lost 6 bases, J lost 2 bases, and 17 bases lay in between. Here the CDR3 DNA reads TGCGCCAGCAACCTGAATACCGGACAGCAAGAGACCCAGTACTTC. Its translation: CASNLNTGQQETQYF.

On this clone: Different DNA sequences within this sample yield the same CDR3. The J gene is TRBJ2-3, the V gene TRBV7-2, with 10 bases identical to TRBD2. CDR3 length: 15 amino acids. From germline, CDR1 is SGHTA and CDR2 FQGNSA. The ends lost 3 bases at V and 1 base at J; junction bases unmatched: 1. This chain's CDR3 is CASSFSGGRTDTQYF. The CDR3 nucleotides are TGTGCCAGCAGCTTTAGCGGGGGGCGCACAGATACGCAGTATTTT.

The V call is TRBV10-3, the J call TRBJ2-2; D possibly corresponds to TRBD2 (6 bases). This CDR3 region has 16 residues. Trimming took 3 bases from V and 1 from J, leaving 12 bases between them. Germline V gene lookup returns CDR1 ENHRY and CDR2 SYGVKD. CDR3 region: CAISDRLARNTGELFF. CDR3 bases: TGTGCCATCAGTGACAGGCTAGCGAGGAACACCGGGGAGCTGTTTTTT.

This clone was seen just once. The chain uses TRBV19 and TRBJ1-4; tentative D call: TRBD1 (5 bases). Germline V lookup: CDR1 LNHDA, CDR2 SQIVND (reference sequence). Trimming took 8 bases from V and 3 from J, leaving 16 bases between them. The CDR3 has 15 residues. The CDR3 DNA reads as TGTGCCAGTGGTCCCCGGGGGTCTGCTAATGAAAAACTGTTTTTT. Amino acids: CASGPRGSANEKLFF. Full variable domain (outside the CDR3, taken from reference TRBV19 and TRBJ1-4): DGGITQSPKYLFRKEGQNVTLSCEQNLNHDAMYWYRQDPGQGLRLIYYSQIVNDFQKGDIAEGYSVSREKKESFPLTVTSAQKNPTAFYLCASGPRGSANEKLFFGSGTQLSVL.

This clone has just one count. The rearrangement links TRBV4-1 to TRBJ1-6; 9 positions match TRBD1. The CDR3 has 15 amino acids. Germline trimming cut 5 bases from V and 7 bases from J; bases unmatched to any gene: 6. CDR1 and CDR2 from the germline V gene are MGHRA and YSYEKL. CDR3 nucleotide sequence: TGCGCCAGCAGCAAGGGACAGGGAGTGAATTCACCCCTCCACTTT. It yields the protein CASSKGQGVNSPLHF.

The chain carries TRBV6-5 and TRBJ2-5; a weak D match, TRBD2 (5 bases). Looked up from germline, CDR1 is MNHEY and CDR2 is SVGAGI. Deletions cut 6 bases from V and 5 bases from J, with 10 bases between. The CDR3 loop spans 12 amino acids. The CDR3 reads CASSLTGETQYF. The CDR3 nucleotides read TGTGCCAGCAGCCTAACGGGGGAGACCCAGTACTTC.

Regarding this clone: Germline is not matched at one junction end, which may reflect a read error. The chain is built from TRBV28 and TRBJ1-5; TRBD1 agrees at 9 bases. The CDR3 sequence is 15 residues long. Germline-derived CDR1 and CDR2 are MDHEN and SYDVKM. The CDR3 region is CASSMKGQGNQPQHF. CDR3 DNA: TGTGCCAGCAGTATGAAGGGACAGGGCAACCAGCCCCAGCATTTT.

The V and J genes are TRBV2 and TRBJ1-2; 8 bases agree with TRBD1. V gave up 4 bases and J gave up 0 bases; unmatched junction bases: 7. CDR1 SNHLY and CDR2 FYNNEI come from the germline V gene. The CDR3 is made up of 16 amino acids. This chain's CDR3 is CASSGSSGGPNYGYTF. The CDR3 DNA reads as TGTGCCAGCAGTGGGTCTTCAGGGGGCCCTAACTATGGCTACACCTTC.

The J gene is TRBJ1-1, the V gene TRBV5-5; 7 bases line up with TRBD1. V lost 4 bases to trimming and J lost 2 bases; unmatched junction nucleotides: 5. The CDR3 loop spans 14 amino acids. CDR1 is SGHKS, CDR2 YYEKEE, per germline (reference sequence). The CDR3 DNA reads as TGTGCCAGCAGCCGAAGGGACAGTAACACTGAAGCTTTCTTT. Protein: CASSRRDSNTEAFF.

The V gene is TRBV5-4, the J gene TRBJ2-4; D remains ambiguous. CDR3 length: 16 residues. V shed 3 bases and J shed 0 bases, with 13 bases lying between them. Germline V gene sequence: CDR1 SGHNT, CDR2 YYREEE (reference sequence). As DNA, the CDR3 is TGTGCCAGCAGCTCCTCGGTGCCGCTAGCCAAAAACATTCAGTACTTC. As protein: CASSSSVPLAKNIQYF.

J is TRBJ1-2 and V is TRBV9; maybe TRBD1 (6 bases). From germline, CDR1 is SGDLS and CDR2 YYNGEE. V was clipped by 4 bases and J by 0 bases, with 7 bases between them. The CDR3 has 13 amino acids. The CDR3 spells CASSRDTNYGYTF. In DNA, the CDR3 is TGTGCCAGCAGCCGGGACACTAACTATGGCTACACCTTC.

The rearrangement joins TRBV9 to TRBJ2-1; TRBD1 agrees at 11 bases. Trimming took 3 bases from V and 3 from J; bases not matched to a gene: 8. There are 17 residues in the CDR3. The germline V gene encodes CDR1 SGDLS and CDR2 YYNGEE. In DNA form, the CDR3 reads TGTGCCAGCAGCGCACGGGCCGGGACAGGGGGCTACAATGAGCAGTTCTTC. Its translation is CASSARAGTGGYNEQFF. The entire variable domain, with the rest obtained from reference TRBV9 and TRBJ2-1, is as follows: DSGVTQTPKHLITATGQRVTLRCSPRSGDLSVYWYQQSLDQGLQFLIQYYNGEERAKGNILERFSAQQFPDLHSELNLSSLELGDSALYFCASSARAGTGGYNEQFFGPGTRLTVL.

The chain is built from TRBV2 and TRBJ1-6; D perhaps matches TRBD1 (5 bases). Between the trimmed V and J ends, which lost 8 bases and 13 bases, there was a span of 15 bases. The CDR3 runs 12 residues. Germline CDR1 and CDR2: SNHLY and FYNNEI. CDR3 region: CASAPSGTPLHF. CDR3 bases: TGTGCCAGCGCGCCCTCCGGGACTCCCCTCCACTTT.

The gene calls are TRBV27 and TRBJ1-1; D perhaps matches TRBD1 (5 bases). Germline loops: CDR1 MNHEY, CDR2 SMNVEV (reference sequence). CDR3 size: 11 residues. Trimming removed 6 bases from V and 5 bases from J, with 7 bases in between. The CDR3 reads CASRGGTEAFF. The CDR3 bases are TGTGCCAGCAGGGGGGGTACTGAAGCTTTCTTT.

This sequence joins TRBV30 and TRBJ2-5; TRBD2 is a possible D gene (5 bases). The CDR3 is 11 residues long. CDR1 is GTSNPN and CDR2 is SVGIG in the germline V gene (reference sequence). V was trimmed by 5 bases and J by 5 bases, leaving 9 bases between them. The CDR3 sequence is CAWLAGETQYF. The CDR3, as DNA: TGTGCCTGGCTAGCCGGCGAGACCCAGTACTTC.

This clone was seen just once. The V gene is TRBV19, the J gene TRBJ2-1, with 8 bases aligning to TRBD2. The CDR3 extends over 17 amino acids. J was trimmed by 0 bases and V by 4 bases; bases with no gene match: 8. From germline, CDR1 is LNHDA and CDR2 SQIVND (reference sequence). The chain's CDR3 is CASSTIAGTDSYNEQFF. The CDR3 nucleotides are TGTGCCAGTAGTACCATAGCGGGGACTGACTCCTACAATGAGCAGTTCTTC.

V and J are TRBV29-1 and TRBJ2-1; no clear D gene. CDR3 size: 14 residues. V shed 4 bases and J shed 6 bases, with 16 bases lying between them. Germline V CDR1 and CDR2: SQVTM, ANQGSEA. DNA for the CDR3: TGCAGCGTTGCAAGGCCTATAGCCCCCAATGAGCAGTTCTTC. Amino acids: CSVARPIAPNEQFF.

The chain carries TRBV5-1 and TRBJ2-7; TRBD1 matches 9 bases. The length of the CDR3 is 14 residues. The germline V gene has CDR1 SGHRS and CDR2 YFSETQ. J gave up 4 bases and V 0 bases, and 2 bases lay outside the gene matches. CDR3 loop: CASSLDGQGYEQYF. CDR3 DNA sequence: TGCGCCAGCAGCTTGGACGGACAGGGGTACGAGCAGTACTTC.

J is TRBJ1-2 and V is TRBV6-5; 8 bases line up with TRBD1. The CDR3 contains 15 residues. With V trimmed by 0 bases and J by 6 bases, 6 bases remained unmatched. The germline V gene encodes CDR1 MNHEY and CDR2 SVGAGI. The CDR3 nucleotides are TGTGCCAGCAGTTACTCGATTGAGACAGGGGATGGCTACACCTTC. Amino acids: CASSYSIETGDGYTF.

This clone was counted a single time. The chain employs TRBV5-6 and TRBJ2-2; D remains ambiguous. The CDR3 is 12 residues long. Trimming stripped 4 bases from V and 3 bases from J, with 4 bases between. Germline loops: CDR1 SGHDT, CDR2 YYEEEE. CDR3 sequence (DNA): TGTGCCAGCAGCCGAGACACCGGGGAGCTGTTTTTT. The encoded protein is CASSRDTGELFF.